Here is one TCR beta chain with its context. Its antigen remains unknown. This entry is derived from a study of T-cell memory formation after mild COVID-19. Study-wide background: TCR clusters were mostly donor specific. Study-wide findings and caveats: Researchers found some responding clones in pre-infection memory, a sign that cross-reactive memory joined. Most CD4+ clones that shrank were in CM and EM, while CD8+ ones turned up in EMRA.

A 5'RACE reaction primed in the constant segment made cDNA libraries of TCR alpha and TCR beta, and these carried sample barcodes and UMIs. TCRdb re-called the 5' RACE reads with MiXCR, one entry per CDR3 protein. The sample lists some 120,000 distinct CDR3 sequences; over 15% were seen once. Sequenced sample: PBMCs or a T cell subset sorted from them (not recorded which). The sequence came from a young man who had mild COVID-19 (a few samples of this study predate the infection). Cell type and time point are not known.

CDR3 protein: CASSQTGWQETQYF. For the CDR3, the DNA is TGCGCCAGCAGCCAGACAGGGTGGCAAGAGACCCAGTACTTC. The chain uses TRBV4-3 and TRBJ2-5; 7 bases map to TRBD1. From germline, CDR1 is LGHNA and CDR2 YSLEER. With V trimmed by 3 bases and J by 2 bases, 3 bases remained unmatched. The CDR3 length is 14 residues.